This TCR beta chain came from a study of blood T cell repertoires in COVID-19. Worth noting for this clone: The limits of the CDR3 on the DNA are not certain, so only TCRdb's listed CDR3 is given.

Methods used by the authors: By means of reference gene primer amplification, nucleated cell counts were estimated. Sequenced by immunoSEQ multiplex PCR; TCRdb stores in-frame clones only, minus some. That table supplies the V and J calls and clone size; D and trimming were determined from the DNA. The repertoire consists of about 75,000 clones, with approximately 88% occurring once and the leading ten covering about 6.4%. The receptor comes from a woman between 65 and 79 years old with acute or convalescent COVID-19. What was sequenced was peripheral blood.

The CDR3 reads CASSLWGQGARNSFF. V usage is TRBV7-8 and J usage is TRBJ1-1; TRBD1, the table's D call, lacks a check against the DNA. The germline CDR1 and CDR2 sequences are SGHVS and FQNEAQ. The CDR3 contains 15 residues when both ends are counted.